The rows below give T cell receptor beta chains drawn from one sample of a study of neoadjuvant anti-PD-1 for oral cavity cancer. The table came from immunoSEQ multiplex PCR; TCRdb's copy has only in-frame clones and leaves some out. This table has more than 25,000 clones, roughly 79% appearing once. The specimen comprised PBMCs, sampled after nivolumab (anti-PD-1) treatment. These receptor sequences come from a person aged 35 to 85 with oral cavity squamous cell carcinoma. The CDR3 runs from the conserved cysteine through the conserved F or W. Fields, in order: J gene, clone size, D gene, V gene, CDR3 DNA, CDR3 protein. The D gene is left open where the match is weak. Only some rows state a clone size, as once, few, many or a class for expanded clones.

J gene: TRBJ1-2; clone size: once; D gene: -; V gene: TRBV13; CDR3 DNA: TGTGCCAGCAGCTTGCTAACGAGGGGGGGTGGCTACACCTTC; CDR3 protein: CASSLLTRGGGYTF
J gene: TRBJ1-1; clone size: once; D gene: -; V gene: TRBV6-1; CDR3 DNA: TGTGCCAGCAGTGAACAGGGCTCCACTGAAGCTTTCTTT; CDR3 protein: CASSEQGSTEAFF
J gene: TRBJ2-5; clone size: few; D gene: TRBD2; V gene: TRBV19; CDR3 DNA: TGTGCCAGTAGGGTAGCGGGGGCGTCCCAAGAGACCCAGTACTTC; CDR3 protein: CASRVAGASQETQYF
J gene: TRBJ1-1; clone size: -; D gene: TRBD1; V gene: TRBV19; CDR3 DNA: TGTGCCTCCAAGTCCGGGACAGGGGGCGCGATGTTCACTGAAGCTTTCTTT; CDR3 protein: CASKSGTGGAMFTEAFF
J gene: TRBJ1-3; clone size: -; D gene: -; V gene: TRBV7-2; CDR3 DNA: TGTGCCAGCAGCATGGACTCTGGAAACACCATATATTTT; CDR3 protein: CASSMDSGNTIYF
J gene: TRBJ2-1; clone size: once; D gene: -; V gene: TRBV27; CDR3 DNA: TGTGCCAGCAGCCCCGGGGGCACCTACAATGAGCAGTTCTTC; CDR3 protein: CASSPGGTYNEQFF
J gene: TRBJ1-6; clone size: -; D gene: -; V gene: TRBV6-5; CDR3 DNA: TGTGCCAGCAGTTACAGTCGTAGTTCACCCCTCCACTTT; CDR3 protein: CASSYSRSSPLHF
J gene: TRBJ2-1; clone size: -; D gene: -; V gene: TRBV15; CDR3 DNA: TGTGCCACCAGCAGAGATAGTGGTGAGCAGTTCTTC; CDR3 protein: CATSRDSGEQFF
J gene: TRBJ2-2; clone size: -; D gene: TRBD1; V gene: TRBV25-1; CDR3 DNA: TGTGCCAGCAGAAGATCAGGGGGCTCGTTTAACACCGGGGAGCTGTTTTTT; CDR3 protein: CASRRSGGSFNTGELFF
J gene: TRBJ2-1; clone size: -; D gene: -; V gene: TRBV5-1; CDR3 DNA: TGCGCCAGCAGTCCCGGGGTAGATGAGCAGTTCTTC; CDR3 protein: CASSPGVDEQFF
J gene: TRBJ1-1; clone size: -; D gene: -; V gene: TRBV29-1; CDR3 DNA: TGCAGCGTTGCCCCGGTGTATGGGGTAGGCACTGAAGCTTTCTTT; CDR3 protein: CSVAPVYGVGTEAFF
J gene: TRBJ2-3; clone size: -; D gene: TRBD2; V gene: TRBV27; CDR3 DNA: TGTGCCAGCAGTTTATGGGCCCGGACTAGCGGGGGGATAGGCACAGATACGCAGTATTTT; CDR3 protein: CASSLWARTSGGIGTDTQYF
J gene: TRBJ1-5; clone size: -; D gene: TRBD1; V gene: TRBV7-8; CDR3 DNA: TGTGCCAGCAGCCCGGGACAGGACTCGCTTAGCAATCAGCCCCAGCATTTT; CDR3 protein: CASSPGQDSLSNQPQHF
J gene: TRBJ1-2; clone size: few; D gene: -; V gene: TRBV28; CDR3 DNA: TGTGCCAGCAGTTTGGGGGTCGAGGGGCGCTACACCTTC; CDR3 protein: CASSLGVEGRYTF
J gene: TRBJ2-2; clone size: -; D gene: TRBD2; V gene: TRBV7-9; CDR3 DNA: TGTGCCAGCAGCTTAGTCGCGGGGGAGAGCACCGGGGAGCTGTTTTTT; CDR3 protein: CASSLVAGESTGELFF
J gene: TRBJ2-7; clone size: -; D gene: TRBD2; V gene: TRBV28; CDR3 DNA: TGTGCCAGCAGTCCCTCCAGCGGGGGCCTTACCTACGAGCAGTACTTC; CDR3 protein: CASSPSSGGLTYEQYF
J gene: TRBJ1-5; clone size: -; D gene: -; V gene: TRBV7-8; CDR3 DNA: TGTGCCAGCAGCTTAGTTGCCACAGGCCTCGAGCCCCAGCATTTT; CDR3 protein: CASSLVATGLEPQHF
J gene: TRBJ1-1; clone size: -; D gene: -; V gene: TRBV7-9; CDR3 DNA: TGTGCCAGCAGCTCTTCGGGGCGCCGAAGCACTGAAGCTTTCTTT; CDR3 protein: CASSSSGRRSTEAFF
J gene: TRBJ1-1; clone size: -; D gene: TRBD1; V gene: TRBV19; CDR3 DNA: TGTGCCAGTACCCACCGGACAGGGGTAAAAACTGAAGCTTTCTTT; CDR3 protein: CASTHRTGVKTEAFF
J gene: TRBJ1-3; clone size: -; D gene: -; V gene: TRBV9; CDR3 DNA: TGTGCCAGCAGCCCGACAGGAAACACCATATATTTT; CDR3 protein: CASSPTGNTIYF
J gene: TRBJ2-7; clone size: -; D gene: -; V gene: TRBV28; CDR3 DNA: TGTGCCAGCAGTTTATCGTGGTACGAGCAGTACTTC; CDR3 protein: CASSLSWYEQYF
J gene: TRBJ1-1; clone size: -; D gene: -; V gene: TRBV27; CDR3 DNA: TGTGCCAGCAGTTTTTTGACTAACACTGAAGCTTTCTTT; CDR3 protein: CASSFLTNTEAFF
J gene: TRBJ1-1; clone size: medium-sized; D gene: -; V gene: TRBV4-3; CDR3 DNA: TGCGCCAGCAGCCAAGATCGGGGAGGAACTGAAGCTTTCTTT; CDR3 protein: CASSQDRGGTEAFF
J gene: TRBJ1-5; clone size: few; D gene: -; V gene: TRBV5-1; CDR3 DNA: TGCGCCAGCAGCATTGCCCCTGATTACAATCAGCCCCAGCATTTT; CDR3 protein: CASSIAPDYNQPQHF
J gene: TRBJ2-7; clone size: once; D gene: -; V gene: TRBV5-1; CDR3 DNA: TGCGCCAGCAGCTTCAGTCGGGGGACCTACGAGCAGTACTTC; CDR3 protein: CASSFSRGTYEQYF
J gene: TRBJ1-1; clone size: -; D gene: -; V gene: TRBV7-2; CDR3 DNA: TGTGCCAGCAGCTTATTAGGATTCCTAGCCAATATGAACACTGAAGCTTTCTTT; CDR3 protein: CASSLLGFLANMNTEAFF
J gene: TRBJ2-5; clone size: -; D gene: -; V gene: TRBV7-7; CDR3 DNA: TGTGCCAGCAGCTTACTAGGCAGGGGCGAGACCCAGTACTTC; CDR3 protein: CASSLLGRGETQYF
J gene: TRBJ1-2; clone size: -; D gene: -; V gene: TRBV4-3; CDR3 DNA: TGCGCCAGCAGCCGCCATTCAGGGATCCCTAACTATGGCTACACCTTC; CDR3 protein: CASSRHSGIPNYGYTF
J gene: TRBJ1-5; clone size: -; D gene: -; V gene: TRBV10-2; CDR3 DNA: TGCGCCAGCAGTGAACGGGGAGGAGGTCAGCCCCAGCATTTT; CDR3 protein: CASSERGGGQPQHF
J gene: TRBJ2-1; clone size: -; D gene: -; V gene: TRBV6-1; CDR3 DNA: TGTGCCAGCAGTGTTACATGGGCTAGGTACAATGAGCAGTTCTTC; CDR3 protein: CASSVTWARYNEQFF
J gene: TRBJ1-6; clone size: -; D gene: -; V gene: TRBV5-4; CDR3 DNA: TGTGCCAGCAGCATAGACAGGACGAATTCACCCCTCCACTTT; CDR3 protein: CASSIDRTNSPLHF
J gene: TRBJ1-2; clone size: -; D gene: -; V gene: TRBV13; CDR3 DNA: TGTGCCAGCAGTCCTAACGAGGGATCGGGCTATGGCTACACCTTC; CDR3 protein: CASSPNEGSGYGYTF
J gene: TRBJ1-5; clone size: -; D gene: TRBD1; V gene: TRBV9; CDR3 DNA: TGTGCCAGCAGCCCTGGACAGGGTCTCAATCAGCCCCAGCATTTT; CDR3 protein: CASSPGQGLNQPQHF
J gene: TRBJ1-1; clone size: -; D gene: TRBD1; V gene: TRBV7-9; CDR3 DNA: TGTGCCAGCAGCACCCCGACAGGGCTGAACACTGAAGCTTTCTTT; CDR3 protein: CASSTPTGLNTEAFF
J gene: TRBJ1-6; clone size: -; D gene: -; V gene: TRBV5-6; CDR3 DNA: TGTGCCAGCAGCTTGGAGGATTCACCCCTCCACTTT; CDR3 protein: CASSLEDSPLHF
J gene: TRBJ2-2; clone size: -; D gene: TRBD1; V gene: TRBV7-9; CDR3 DNA: TGTGCCAGCAGCTTAGTTGGGACAGGGAGAACCGGGGAGCTGTTTTTT; CDR3 protein: CASSLVGTGRTGELFF
J gene: TRBJ1-5; clone size: few; D gene: -; V gene: TRBV6-1; CDR3 DNA: TGTGCCAGCAGGGGTAACGTAGGTCAGCCCCAGCATTTT; CDR3 protein: CASRGNVGQPQHF
J gene: TRBJ1-2; clone size: -; D gene: TRBD1; V gene: TRBV4-1; CDR3 DNA: TGCGCCAGCAGTCCGGGACAGGGGGCGGATGGCTACACCTTC; CDR3 protein: CASSPGQGADGYTF
J gene: TRBJ1-4; clone size: -; D gene: TRBD1; V gene: TRBV30; CDR3 DNA: TGTGCCTGGAGTGAAGAGGACAGGGAGTTTCCAACTAATGAAAAACTGTTTTTT; CDR3 protein: CAWSEEDREFPTNEKLFF
J gene: TRBJ2-7; clone size: -; D gene: TRBD1; V gene: TRBV15; CDR3 DNA: TGTGCCACCAGCGTTGGAACCGGGACAGGAGGAAACGAGCAGTACTTC; CDR3 protein: CATSVGTGTGGNEQYF
J gene: TRBJ2-3; clone size: -; D gene: -; V gene: TRBV4-3; CDR3 DNA: TGCGCCAGCAGCCAAGATTTGAGGGAAGATACGCAGTATTTT; CDR3 protein: CASSQDLREDTQYF
J gene: TRBJ1-3; clone size: -; D gene: TRBD1; V gene: TRBV9; CDR3 DNA: TGTGCCAGCAGCGACACAGGGGGCGGCTCTGGAAACACCATATATTTT; CDR3 protein: CASSDTGGGSGNTIYF
J gene: TRBJ2-2; clone size: -; D gene: -; V gene: TRBV7-8; CDR3 DNA: TGTGCCAGCAGTCTAAACCCCACCGGGGAGCTGTTTTTT; CDR3 protein: CASSLNPTGELFF
J gene: TRBJ2-7; clone size: -; D gene: TRBD2; V gene: TRBV4-3; CDR3 DNA: TGCGCCAGCAGCCAAGAAGGGAGCGGGATCTACGAGCAGTACTTC; CDR3 protein: CASSQEGSGIYEQYF
J gene: TRBJ2-7; clone size: -; D gene: -; V gene: TRBV9; CDR3 DNA: TGTGCCAGCAGCGTGAGGTTCGAGTCCTACGAGCAGTACTTC; CDR3 protein: CASSVRFESYEQYF
J gene: TRBJ2-7; clone size: -; D gene: TRBD1; V gene: TRBV6-5; CDR3 DNA: TGTGCCAGCAGTTATGGGACAGGAGTCAACCAGCGCGAGCAGTACTTC; CDR3 protein: CASSYGTGVNQREQYF
J gene: TRBJ1-1; clone size: -; D gene: TRBD1; V gene: TRBV29-1; CDR3 DNA: TGCAGCATCACCGGGACAGGGGGCGTTACTGAAGCTTTCTTT; CDR3 protein: CSITGTGGVTEAFF
J gene: TRBJ1-1; clone size: -; D gene: TRBD1; V gene: TRBV11-3; CDR3 DNA: TGTGCCAGCAGCACCGGGACAGGCAACACTGAAGCTTTCTTT; CDR3 protein: CASSTGTGNTEAFF
J gene: TRBJ2-3; clone size: once; D gene: TRBD1; V gene: TRBV10-2; CDR3 DNA: TGCGCCAGCTTAACCGGACAGGCGACAGATACGCAGTATTTT; CDR3 protein: CASLTGQATDTQYF
J gene: TRBJ2-3; clone size: -; D gene: -; V gene: TRBV28; CDR3 DNA: TGTGCCAGCAGTTCCCCGGACAGCACAGATACGCAGTATTTT; CDR3 protein: CASSSPDSTDTQYF
J gene: TRBJ2-7; clone size: -; D gene: TRBD1; V gene: TRBV6-5; CDR3 DNA: TGTGCCAGCAGGAGATCGGGACAGGGCTCCTACGAGCAGTACTTC; CDR3 protein: CASRRSGQGSYEQYF
J gene: TRBJ1-3; clone size: -; D gene: -; V gene: TRBV4-2; CDR3 DNA: TGTGCCAGCAGCCAAGAGGGGCCCAGCGCCTCTGGAAACACCATATATTTT; CDR3 protein: CASSQEGPSASGNTIYF
J gene: TRBJ2-1; clone size: -; D gene: -; V gene: TRBV5-4; CDR3 DNA: TGTGCCAGCAGGTTAGACTACTACAATGAGCAGTTCTTC; CDR3 protein: CASRLDYYNEQFF
J gene: TRBJ2-3; clone size: once; D gene: -; V gene: TRBV5-4; CDR3 DNA: TGTGCCAGCAGCCTAGACAGGGTTGCGCGGGGGACAACAGATACGCAGTATTTT; CDR3 protein: CASSLDRVARGTTDTQYF
J gene: TRBJ2-2; clone size: few; D gene: -; V gene: TRBV5-1; CDR3 DNA: TGCGCCAGCGGGGAGGCCGGGGAGCTGTTTTTT; CDR3 protein: CASGEAGELFF
J gene: TRBJ1-5; clone size: once; D gene: -; V gene: TRBV7-2; CDR3 DNA: TGTGCCAGCAGCCTCCGGTCAGGGATCGGTCAGCCCCAGCATTTT; CDR3 protein: CASSLRSGIGQPQHF
J gene: TRBJ2-2; clone size: -; D gene: TRBD1; V gene: TRBV5-6; CDR3 DNA: TGTGCCAGCAGCTTCCGGGACAGGGGTACCGGGGAGCTGTTTTTT; CDR3 protein: CASSFRDRGTGELFF
J gene: TRBJ2-6; clone size: once; D gene: -; V gene: TRBV6-5; CDR3 DNA: TGTGCCAGCAGTTACTCAGGCTCTGGGGCCAACGTCCTGACTTTC; CDR3 protein: CASSYSGSGANVLTF
J gene: TRBJ1-2; clone size: -; D gene: TRBD1; V gene: TRBV30; CDR3 DNA: TGTGCCTGGAGTGTCGAATTGGCACTGACAGGGGGTCCTTACTATGGCTACACCTTC; CDR3 protein: CAWSVELALTGGPYYGYTF
J gene: TRBJ2-5; clone size: -; D gene: TRBD2; V gene: TRBV18; CDR3 DNA: TGTGCCAGCTCATCGATAGCGGGGGCCCAAGAGACCCAGTACTTC; CDR3 protein: CASSSIAGAQETQYF